Shown below are 7 T cell receptor beta chains from a single sample sequenced in a study of shared clonotypes between healthy human individuals. Sequenced by immunoSEQ multiplex PCR; TCRdb stores in-frame clones only, minus some. This table holds under 2,500,000 clones, about 94% found once. Sample: naive CD4+ T cells sorted from blood. The subset is: CD45RA+ positively selected. These receptors were collected from a man between 18 and 35 years old in good health.

This clone was seen once. The chain recombines TRBV14 with TRBJ2-6; no firm D call. CDR3 size: 17 residues. V lost 2 bases and J 0 bases, leaving 11 bases between the germline ends. Germline V gene sequence: CDR1 SGHDN, CDR2 FVKESK. This CDR3 is CASSQKIRSSGANVLTF. CDR3 in DNA: TGTGCCAGCAGCCAAAAAATACGGTCCTCTGGGGCCAACGTCCTGACTTTC.

Here the CDR3 reads CASSVSGTSNEKLFF. The CDR3 DNA follows: TGTGCCAGCAGCGTTTCCGGGACAAGTAACGAAAAACTGTTTTTT. The chain has TRBV9 and TRBJ1-4, with a tentative D call TRBD1 (6 bases). Trimming stripped 2 bases from V and 8 bases from J, with 16 bases between. This CDR3 contains 15 residues. Per germline, CDR1 SGDLS and CDR2 YYNGEE. Full variable domain (outside the CDR3, taken from reference TRBV9 and TRBJ1-4): DSGVTQTPKHLITATGQRVTLRCSPRSGDLSVYWYQQSLDQGLQFLIQYYNGEERAKGNILERFSAQQFPDLHSELNLSSLELGDSALYFCASSVSGTSNEKLFFGSGTQLSVL.

The chain carries TRBV6-1 and TRBJ2-5, with 7 bases aligning to TRBD1. V was clipped by 6 bases and J by 0 bases; unmatched bases: 4. The germline CDR1 and CDR2 sequences are MNHNS and SASEGT. The CDR3 is 14 residues long. CDR3 residues: CASRQTGNQETQYF. As DNA, the CDR3 is TGTGCCAGCAGGCAGACAGGGAACCAAGAGACCCAGTACTTC.

CDR3 residues: CAWSGDTYEAQYF. In DNA, the CDR3 is TGTGCCTGGAGTGGGGACACCTACGAGGCCCAGTACTTC. The rearrangement uses TRBV30 and TRBJ2-5; D may be TRBD1 (6 bases). Per the germline V gene, CDR1 is GTSNPN and CDR2 is SVGIG (reference sequence). This CDR3 is built from 13 residues. Deletions cut 1 base from V and 9 bases from J, with 15 bases between.

The chain uses TRBV18 and TRBJ2-7; unclear D gene. V was trimmed by 3 bases and J by 4 bases, leaving 10 bases between them. CDR1 and CDR2 (germline): KGHSH, LQKENI. CDR3 size: 13 residues. This chain's CDR3 is CASSPSDQYEQYF. The DNA of the CDR3 is TGTGCCAGCTCACCCTCGGACCAATACGAGCAGTACTTC.

This chain links TRBV27 with TRBJ1-6; D ambiguous. Trimming left V 3 bases short and J 7 bases short, with 10 bases between. Germline V gene sequence: CDR1 MNHEY, CDR2 SMNVEV (reference sequence). CDR3 length: 14 residues. In DNA, the CDR3 is TGTGCCAGCAGTTTGAGAACAACGAATTCACCCCTCCACTTT. This gives the protein CASSLRTTNSPLHF.

The chain has TRBV5-6 and TRBJ1-5, with D hard to call. Germline values: CDR1 SGHDT, CDR2 YYEEEE. Trimming stripped 3 bases from V and 2 bases from J, with 12 bases between. The CDR3 sequence is 15 residues long. The CDR3 is CASSSTRSGNQPQHF. Written as DNA, the CDR3 is TGTGCCAGCAGCTCGACCCGATCGGGCAATCAGCCCCAGCATTTT.